This entry lists 10 T cell receptor beta chains sequenced from one sample in a study of cytomegalovirus exposure and HLA in healthy donors. PCR employed 60 Vbeta and 13 Jbeta primers. Assay used: immunoSEQ multiplex PCR; TCRdb lists only in-frame clones, some missing. The repertoire holds fewer than 150,000 clones, with about 79% as singletons. The sequencing input was PBMCs. These receptors all stem from a man aged 35 to 55 in good health and CMV-seropositive.

J is TRBJ1-1 and V is TRBV19; D is uncertain. V shed 2 bases and J shed 3 bases, with 7 bases lying between them. The CDR3 has 13 amino acids. Looked up from germline, CDR1 is LNHDA and CDR2 is SQIVND (reference sequence). The CDR3 nucleotides read TGTGCCAGTAGTATAAAAGGAGACACTGAAGCTTTCTTT. Its translation is CASSIKGDTEAFF.

The chain joins TRBV5-1 to TRBJ1-1; weak D call: TRBD1 (6 bases). V lost 6 bases and J lost 8, with 14 bases in between. The CDR3 extends over 12 amino acids. Germline loops: CDR1 SGHRS, CDR2 YFSETQ. CDR3 coding DNA: TGCGCCAGCACCTCGGAGGGGGGGGAAGCTTTCTTT. Amino acids: CASTSEGGEAFF.

The chain combines TRBV5-6 with TRBJ1-5; D is perhaps TRBD1 (5 bases). Germline CDR1 reads SGHDT; CDR2 reads YYEEEE. The CDR3 consists of 12 residues. Trimming took off 5 bases at V and 7 bases at J, with 10 bases between the two ends. DNA of the CDR3: TGTGCCAGCAGTCCGGGGGGGCAGCCCCAGCATTTT. As protein: CASSPGGQPQHF.

The sample holds one count of this clone. This chain joins TRBV10-3 and TRBJ1-2; the match to TRBD1 covers 8 bases. Germline CDR1 ENHRY, CDR2 SYGVKD. This CDR3 region has 14 residues. The junction had 8 bases not matched to a gene; V was cut back by 5 bases and J by 6 bases. CDR3 nucleotides: TGTGCCATCAGTCCGGGACAGGTGTTGAATGGCTACACCTTC. Its protein is CAISPGQVLNGYTF.

Here the CDR3 DNA reads TGTGCCAGCAGCCCAAGAGGGGGACAGGGTGAAGATACGCAGTATTTT. Translated: CASSPRGGQGEDTQYF. The chain employs TRBV7-9 and TRBJ2-3, with 9 bases fitting TRBD1. Germline-derived CDR1 and CDR2 are SEHNR and FQNEAQ (reference sequence). J lost 5 bases, V lost 5 bases, and 11 bases had no gene match. The CDR3 sequence is 16 residues long.

The rearrangement links TRBV11-3 to TRBJ1-1; possible D gene TRBD1, 6 bases. V lost 5 bases, J lost 5 bases, and 27 bases lay in between. Per the germline V gene, CDR1 is SGHNT and CDR2 is YENEEA. The CDR3 runs 18 residues. DNA for the CDR3: TGTGCCAGCAGCCAAAGGGGAGGGACACTCACTCTACGGACTGAAGCTTTCTTT. This gives the protein CASSQRGGTLTLRTEAFF.

This chain links TRBV2 with TRBJ2-7, with 7 nucleotides matching TRBD1. Per germline, CDR1 SNHLY and CDR2 FYNNEI. The ends lost 9 bases at V and 7 bases at J; junction bases unmatched: 15. The CDR3 has 14 amino acids. CDR3 region: CASTHRGPLSEQYF. DNA for the CDR3: TGTGCCAGTACCCACAGGGGACCTTTGTCTGAGCAGTACTTC.

This clone was picked up a small number of times. The gene calls are TRBV5-6 and TRBJ1-2, with D possibly being TRBD1 (6 bases). V dropped 2 bases and J dropped 4 bases, with 9 bases sitting between them. Germline CDR1 and CDR2: SGHDT and YYEEEE. The CDR3 runs 13 residues. The DNA for the CDR3 is TGTGCCAGCAGCTTTGGGGACATCTATGGCTACACCTTC. This gives the protein CASSFGDIYGYTF.

The table lists this clone with a count of one. This chain joins TRBV18 and TRBJ1-6; D is perhaps TRBD1 (5 bases). The CDR3 runs 14 residues. Germline V gene lookup returns CDR1 KGHSH and CDR2 LQKENI. Trimming cost V 2 bases and J 10 bases, with 12 bases left between them. The CDR3 DNA sequence: TGTGCCAGCTCACCATCAGGAGGGGAATCACCCCTCCACTTT. This translates into CASSPSGGESPLHF. Full variable domain (remainder filled in from reference TRBV18 and TRBJ1-6): NAGVMQNPRHLVRRRGQEARLRCSPMKGHSHVYWYRQLPEEGLKFMVYLQKENIIDESGMPKERFSAEFPKEGPSILRIQQVVRGDSAAYFCASSPSGGESPLHFGNGTRLTVT.

The rearrangement links TRBV7-8 to TRBJ2-2; 7 bases are shared with TRBD1. Germline loops: CDR1 SGHVS, CDR2 FQNEAQ. The CDR3 consists of 13 residues. V lost 5 bases, J lost 6 bases, and 3 bases stayed unmatched. CDR3: CASSLQGAGELFF. The CDR3 DNA sequence: TGTGCCAGCAGCCTCCAGGGGGCCGGGGAGCTGTTTTTT.